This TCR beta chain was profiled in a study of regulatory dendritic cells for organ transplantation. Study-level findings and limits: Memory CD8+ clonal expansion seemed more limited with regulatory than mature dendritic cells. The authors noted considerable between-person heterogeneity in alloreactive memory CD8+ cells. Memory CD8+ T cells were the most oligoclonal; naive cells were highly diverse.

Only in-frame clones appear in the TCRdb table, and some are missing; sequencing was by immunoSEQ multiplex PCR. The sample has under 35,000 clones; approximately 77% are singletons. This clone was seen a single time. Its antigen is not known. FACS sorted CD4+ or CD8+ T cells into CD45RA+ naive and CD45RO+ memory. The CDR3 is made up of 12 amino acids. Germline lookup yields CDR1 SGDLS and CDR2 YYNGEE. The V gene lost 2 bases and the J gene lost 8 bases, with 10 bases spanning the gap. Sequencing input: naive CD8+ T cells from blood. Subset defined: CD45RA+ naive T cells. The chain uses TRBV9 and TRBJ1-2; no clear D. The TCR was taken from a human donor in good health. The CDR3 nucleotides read TGTGCCAGCAGCGTCTCGGGGAGCGGCTACACCTTC. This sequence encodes CASSVSGSGYTF.